This T cell receptor beta chain is from a study of blood T cell repertoires in COVID-19. At the level of the study: Italy, Spain and the United States were the sources of the convalescent and acute COVID-19 samples.

In the original processing: Amplifying reference gene primers gave estimates of nucleated cell counts. The method was immunoSEQ multiplex PCR; TCRdb's version includes in-frame clones alone and lacks a portion of them. V, J and clone size are those of that table, while D and trimming were read from the DNA. This sample has about 320,000 clones, with 85% found just once. This CDR3 region has 14 residues. CDR1 and CDR2 (germline): DFQATT, SNEGSKA (reference sequence). V was shortened by 3 bases and J by 2 bases, with 12 bases between the two germline ends. This sequence joins TRBV20-1 and TRBJ2-3; possible D gene TRBD2, 6 bases. This TCR was sampled from a woman in her thirties who had been exposed to COVID-19. Input material: PBMCs or T cells enriched from blood (not recorded which). This chain's CDR3 is CSASPGEPTDTQYF. In nucleotides, the CDR3 is TGCAGTGCTAGTCCGGGAGAACCCACAGATACGCAGTATTTT.